A selection of T cell receptor beta chains follows, all from one sample in a study of T cell repertoires in cytomegalovirus infection. TCRdb passed the reads through MiXCR, listing each CDR3 protein once. The data show 290,000 or so distinct CDR3 sequences, around 9.1% seen once. The sequencing sample was made of PBMCs. The receptor set was obtained from a human donor in good health (CMV status not recorded). Some clones in this sample may be carry-over from other donors' samples. Each CDR3 is given with its conserved first and last residue. Fields, in order: CDR3 length, clone size, D gene, J gene, V gene, CDR3 protein, CDR3 DNA. The D gene is left open where the match is weak. Clone size is given for some rows only: seen once, a few or many times, or a class if the clone is expanded.

CDR3 length: 16; clone size: NA; D gene: NA; J gene: TRBJ2-3; V gene: TRBV7-2; CDR3 protein: CASSISMGRHTVTQYF; CDR3 DNA: TGTGCCAGCAGCATCTCGATGGGGCGGCACACAGTTACGCAGTATTTT
CDR3 length: 17; clone size: many; D gene: NA; J gene: TRBJ2-2; V gene: TRBV14; CDR3 protein: CASSLPAGRFSTGELFF; CDR3 DNA: TGTGCCAGCAGCCTTCCGGCGGGACGATTTTCCACCGGGGAGCTGTTTTTT
CDR3 length: 14; clone size: NA; D gene: TRBD1; J gene: TRBJ1-6; V gene: TRBV20-1; CDR3 protein: CSAARDRGLAPLHF; CDR3 DNA: TGCAGTGCTGCACGGGACAGGGGGCTAGCACCCCTCCACTTT
CDR3 length: 16; clone size: many; D gene: TRBD2; J gene: TRBJ2-3; V gene: TRBV6-1; CDR3 protein: CASRFTSGPTSDTQYF; CDR3 DNA: TGTGCCAGCAGATTTACTAGCGGCCCAACCTCAGATACGCAGTATTTT
CDR3 length: 13; clone size: many; D gene: NA; J gene: TRBJ2-3; V gene: TRBV6-2/TRBV6-3; CDR3 protein: CASSGTHTDTQYF; CDR3 DNA: TGTGCCAGCAGTGGGACTCACACAGATACGCAGTATTTT
CDR3 length: 15; clone size: many; D gene: NA; J gene: TRBJ2-2; V gene: TRBV12-3/TRBV12-4; CDR3 protein: CASSAGARNTGELFF; CDR3 DNA: TGTGCCAGCAGTGCAGGGGCCCGAAACACCGGGGAGCTGTTTTTT
CDR3 length: 15; clone size: few; D gene: NA; J gene: TRBJ1-1; V gene: TRBV5-1; CDR3 protein: CASSLEPAGGTEAFF; CDR3 DNA: TGCGCCAGCAGCTTGGAGCCAGCTGGAGGAACTGAAGCTTTCTTT
CDR3 length: 18; clone size: NA; D gene: NA; J gene: TRBJ1-1; V gene: TRBV13; CDR3 protein: CASSFGWGPNSANTEAFF; CDR3 DNA: TGTGCCAGCAGCTTTGGGTGGGGGCCTAATTCGGCGAACACTGAAGCTTTCTTT
CDR3 length: 14; clone size: many; D gene: NA; J gene: TRBJ1-4; V gene: TRBV7-9; CDR3 protein: CASSSPAGRAELFF; CDR3 DNA: TGTGCCAGCAGCTCGCCGGCCGGGCGGGCAGAACTGTTTTTT
CDR3 length: 15; clone size: many; D gene: TRBD2; J gene: TRBJ2-1; V gene: TRBV7-3; CDR3 protein: CASSSRGGQGDEQFF; CDR3 DNA: TGTGCCAGCAGCTCCCGCGGGGGTCAGGGCGATGAGCAGTTCTTC
CDR3 length: 17; clone size: NA; D gene: NA; J gene: TRBJ2-1; V gene: TRBV10-3; CDR3 protein: CAISDPVRGASYNEQFF; CDR3 DNA: TGTGCCATCAGTGACCCAGTGAGGGGGGCCTCCTACAATGAGCAGTTCTTC
CDR3 length: 15; clone size: many; D gene: NA; J gene: TRBJ1-2; V gene: TRBV20-1; CDR3 protein: CSARDLSPGGYGYTF; CDR3 DNA: TGCAGTGCTAGAGATCTATCCCCCGGGGGCTATGGCTACACCTTC
CDR3 length: 15; clone size: many; D gene: TRBD1; J gene: TRBJ2-1; V gene: TRBV24-1; CDR3 protein: CATSTGQGAYNEQFF; CDR3 DNA: TGTGCCACCAGTACCGGACAGGGGGCCTACAATGAGCAGTTCTTC
CDR3 length: 15; clone size: many; D gene: NA; J gene: TRBJ2-1; V gene: TRBV20-1; CDR3 protein: CSARGWGPSYNEQFF; CDR3 DNA: TGCAGTGCTAGAGGATGGGGGCCCTCCTACAATGAGCAGTTCTTC
CDR3 length: 11; clone size: NA; D gene: TRBD1; J gene: TRBJ2-7; V gene: TRBV2; CDR3 protein: CASRGQGEQYF; CDR3 DNA: TGTGCCAGCAGGGGACAGGGAGAACAGTACTTC
CDR3 length: 15; clone size: many; D gene: NA; J gene: TRBJ1-1; V gene: TRBV6-5; CDR3 protein: CASRQARGVTTEAFF; CDR3 DNA: TGTGCCAGCAGACAAGCCAGGGGAGTCACCACTGAAGCTTTCTTT
CDR3 length: 13; clone size: many; D gene: NA; J gene: TRBJ2-1; V gene: TRBV7-2; CDR3 protein: CASSLKAANEQFF; CDR3 DNA: TGTGCCAGCAGCTTAAAGGCGGCCAATGAGCAGTTCTTC
CDR3 length: 16; clone size: many; D gene: NA; J gene: TRBJ2-1; V gene: TRBV6-5; CDR3 protein: CASSYNAIGAYNEQFF; CDR3 DNA: TGTGCCAGCAGTTACAATGCGATAGGGGCCTACAATGAGCAGTTCTTC
CDR3 length: 14; clone size: many; D gene: NA; J gene: TRBJ2-2; V gene: TRBV20-1; CDR3 protein: CSAPGTGGAWELFF; CDR3 DNA: TGCAGTGCCCCCGGGACCGGAGGAGCCTGGGAGCTGTTTTTT
CDR3 length: 14; clone size: many; D gene: NA; J gene: TRBJ1-2; V gene: TRBV20-1; CDR3 protein: CSARGSVRGGLHTF; CDR3 DNA: TGCAGTGCTAGAGGGAGTGTGCGCGGGGGCTTGCACACCTTC
CDR3 length: 15; clone size: many; D gene: NA; J gene: TRBJ1-1; V gene: TRBV27; CDR3 protein: CASTNGRGLNTEAFF; CDR3 DNA: TGTGCCAGCACCAACGGGAGAGGGTTGAACACTGAAGCTTTCTTT
CDR3 length: 18; clone size: many; D gene: NA; J gene: TRBJ2-7; V gene: TRBV7-9; CDR3 protein: CASSLNPTPVRPTYEQYF; CDR3 DNA: TGTGCCAGCTCATTAAACCCAACCCCGGTTCGACCCACCTACGAGCAGTACTTC
CDR3 length: 17; clone size: many; D gene: NA; J gene: TRBJ2-5; V gene: TRBV7-2; CDR3 protein: CASSPRGAGEPQETQYF; CDR3 DNA: TGTGCCAGCAGCCCCCGGGGGGCGGGGGAACCCCAAGAGACCCAGTACTTC
CDR3 length: 17; clone size: many; D gene: NA; J gene: TRBJ1-6; V gene: TRBV4-2; CDR3 protein: CASSQTRLTAYNSPLHF; CDR3 DNA: TGTGCCAGCAGCCAAACTCGCTTGACAGCCTATAATTCACCCCTCCACTTT
CDR3 length: 14; clone size: many; D gene: NA; J gene: TRBJ1-2; V gene: TRBV12-5; CDR3 protein: CASGREGRTYGYTF; CDR3 DNA: TGTGCTAGTGGTAGGGAGGGACGAACCTATGGCTACACCTTC
CDR3 length: 14; clone size: many; D gene: NA; J gene: TRBJ1-1; V gene: TRBV7-2; CDR3 protein: CASSLREGDTEAFF; CDR3 DNA: TGTGCCAGCAGCTTGAGGGAGGGGGACACTGAAGCTTTCTTT
CDR3 length: 15; clone size: many; D gene: TRBD1; J gene: TRBJ2-7; V gene: TRBV5-5; CDR3 protein: CASSLDWTGSYEQYF; CDR3 DNA: TGTGCCAGCAGCCTCGACTGGACAGGGTCCTACGAGCAGTACTTC
CDR3 length: 15; clone size: NA; D gene: NA; J gene: TRBJ1-5; V gene: TRBV4-1; CDR3 protein: CASSQAEYSNQPQHF; CDR3 DNA: TGCGCCAGCAGCCAAGCGGAATATAGCAATCAGCCCCAGCATTTT
CDR3 length: 17; clone size: many; D gene: TRBD1; J gene: TRBJ2-3; V gene: TRBV7-2; CDR3 protein: CASSLVGGQGVADTQYF; CDR3 DNA: TGTGCCAGCAGCTTAGTTGGGGGACAGGGGGTTGCAGATACGCAGTATTTT